This TCR beta chain is from a study of blood T cell repertoires in COVID-19. Turning to the study itself: Sites across the United States, Italy and Spain contributed samples from acute and convalescent COVID-19. In each case, the material was cDNA or gDNA derived from T cells, B-cell-depleted T cells, or PBMCs.

This clone occurred a few times. Original methodology: Quantification of nucleated cells was approximated via reference gene primer amplification. Generated by immunoSEQ multiplex PCR, the TCRdb table keeps only in-frame clones and is missing some. The D gene and trimming were derived from the DNA, and the V and J assignments and clone size from that table. The data show around 24,000 clones, with about 83% seen just once and about 30% held by the top ten. V was shortened by 1 base and J by 4 bases, with 13 bases between the two germline ends. Germline CDR1 and CDR2: SQVTM and ANQGSEA. There are 14 residues in the CDR3.

Sequencing was done on a sample of peripheral blood. The V call is TRBV29-1, the J call TRBJ1-2; a possible D gene is TRBD1 (6 bases). The TCR sequence derives from a human donor with active COVID-19. The donor label of this sample is uncertain. CDR3 nucleotides: TGCAGCGTTGAAGGGATACAGGGAACCTATGGCTACACCTTC. Amino acid sequence: CSVEGIQGTYGYTF.